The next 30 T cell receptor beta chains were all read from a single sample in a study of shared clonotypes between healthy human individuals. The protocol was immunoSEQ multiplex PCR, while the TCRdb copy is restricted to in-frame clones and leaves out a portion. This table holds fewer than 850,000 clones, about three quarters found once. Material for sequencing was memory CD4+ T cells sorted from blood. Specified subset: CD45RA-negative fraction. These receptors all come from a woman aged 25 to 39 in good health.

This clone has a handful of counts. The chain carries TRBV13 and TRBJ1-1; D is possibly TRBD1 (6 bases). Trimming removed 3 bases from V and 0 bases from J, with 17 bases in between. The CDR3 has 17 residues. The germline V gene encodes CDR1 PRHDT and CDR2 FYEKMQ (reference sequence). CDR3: CASSFSPVDSLNTEAFF. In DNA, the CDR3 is TGTGCCAGCAGCTTTAGCCCAGTGGACAGTCTGAACACTGAAGCTTTCTTT.

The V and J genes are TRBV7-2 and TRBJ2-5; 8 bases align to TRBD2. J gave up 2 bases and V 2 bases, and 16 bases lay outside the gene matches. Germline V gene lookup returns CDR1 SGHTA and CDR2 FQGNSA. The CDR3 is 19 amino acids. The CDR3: CASSLLALQVAGLQETQYF. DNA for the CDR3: TGTGCCAGCAGCTTATTAGCCCTACAAGTAGCGGGGCTTCAAGAGACCCAGTACTTC.

The CDR3 nucleotides read TGTGCCACGACTAGGACTAGCGGAAGTTACAATGAGCAGTTCTTC. Amino acids: CATTRTSGSYNEQFF. J is TRBJ2-1 and V is TRBV21-1; the table assigns TRBD2, which was not confirmed against the DNA. TRBV21-1 represents a pseudogene. The CDR3 length is 15 residues.

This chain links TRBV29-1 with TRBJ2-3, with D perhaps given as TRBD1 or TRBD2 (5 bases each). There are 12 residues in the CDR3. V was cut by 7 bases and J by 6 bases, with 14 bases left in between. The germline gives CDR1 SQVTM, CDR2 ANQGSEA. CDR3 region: CSGGTELDTQYF. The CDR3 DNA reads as TGCAGCGGGGGGACGGAGCTGGATACGCAGTATTTT.

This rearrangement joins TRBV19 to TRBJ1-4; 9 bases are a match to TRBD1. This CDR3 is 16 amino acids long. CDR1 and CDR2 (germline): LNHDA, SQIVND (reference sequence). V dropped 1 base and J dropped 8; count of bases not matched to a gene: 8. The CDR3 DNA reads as TGTGCCAGTAGTATAGGAGGCCGGACAGGGGACGAAAAACTGTTTTTT. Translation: CASSIGGRTGDEKLFF. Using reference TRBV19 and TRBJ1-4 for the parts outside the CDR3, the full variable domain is DGGITQSPKYLFRKEGQNVTLSCEQNLNHDAMYWYRQDPGQGLRLIYYSQIVNDFQKGDIAEGYSVSREKKESFPLTVTSAQKNPTAFYLCASSIGGRTGDEKLFFGSGTQLSVL.

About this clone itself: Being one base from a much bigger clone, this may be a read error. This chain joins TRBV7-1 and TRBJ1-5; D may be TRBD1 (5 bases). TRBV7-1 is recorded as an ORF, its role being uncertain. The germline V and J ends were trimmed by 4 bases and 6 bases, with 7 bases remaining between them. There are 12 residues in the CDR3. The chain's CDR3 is CASSLRGQPQHF. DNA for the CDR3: TGTGCCAGCAGCTTAAGGGGTCAGCCCCAGCATTTT.

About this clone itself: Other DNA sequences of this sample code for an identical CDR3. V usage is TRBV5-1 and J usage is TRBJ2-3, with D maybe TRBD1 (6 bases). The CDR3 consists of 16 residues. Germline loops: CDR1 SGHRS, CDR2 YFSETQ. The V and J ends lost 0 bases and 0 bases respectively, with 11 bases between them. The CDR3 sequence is CASSLGSGASTDTQYF. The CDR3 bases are TGCGCCAGCAGCTTGGGCTCAGGGGCCAGCACAGATACGCAGTATTTT.

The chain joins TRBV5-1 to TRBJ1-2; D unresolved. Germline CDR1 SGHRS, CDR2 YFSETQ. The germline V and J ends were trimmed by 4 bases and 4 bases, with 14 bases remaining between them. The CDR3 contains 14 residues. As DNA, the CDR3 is TGCGCCAGCAGCGCCACCCTGGGAGTCTATGGCTACACCTTC. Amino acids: CASSATLGVYGYTF.

CDR3: CASTQPLNQPQHF. CDR3 nucleotide sequence: TGTGCCAGCACGCAGCCTCTCAATCAGCCCCAGCATTTT. This chain connects TRBV28 to TRBJ1-5; D gene uncertain. The CDR3 is made up of 13 amino acids. Trimming left V 7 bases short and J 3 bases short, with 10 bases between. Germline values: CDR1 MDHEN, CDR2 SYDVKM.

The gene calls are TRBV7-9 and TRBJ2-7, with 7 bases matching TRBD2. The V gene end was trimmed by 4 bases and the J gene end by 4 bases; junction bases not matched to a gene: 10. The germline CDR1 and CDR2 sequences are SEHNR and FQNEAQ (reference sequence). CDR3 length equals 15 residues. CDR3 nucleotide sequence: TGTGCCAGCAGCTGGACCAGCGGGACGGGTTACGAGCAGTACTTC. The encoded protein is CASSWTSGTGYEQYF. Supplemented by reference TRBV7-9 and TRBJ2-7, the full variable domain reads DTGVSQNPRHKITKRGQNVTFRCDPISEHNRLYWYRQTLGQGPEFLTYFQNEAQLEKSRLLSDRFSAERPKGSFSTLEIQRTEQGDSAMYLCASSWTSGTGYEQYFGPGTRLTVT.

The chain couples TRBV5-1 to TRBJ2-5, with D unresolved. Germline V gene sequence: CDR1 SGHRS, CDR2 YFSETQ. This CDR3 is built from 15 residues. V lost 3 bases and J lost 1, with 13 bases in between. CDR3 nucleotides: TGCGCCAGCAGCTCGACATCCATAGCCCAAGAGACCCAGTACTTC. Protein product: CASSSTSIAQETQYF.

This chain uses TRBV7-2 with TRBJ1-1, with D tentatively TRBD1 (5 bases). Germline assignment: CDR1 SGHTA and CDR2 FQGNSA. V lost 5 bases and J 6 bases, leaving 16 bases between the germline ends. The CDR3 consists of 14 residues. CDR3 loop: CASSPQGGVAEAFF. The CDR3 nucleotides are TGTGCCAGCAGCCCACAAGGAGGGGTGGCTGAAGCTTTCTTT. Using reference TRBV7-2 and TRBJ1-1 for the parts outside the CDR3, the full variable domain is GAGVSQSPSNKVTEKGKDVELRCDPISGHTALYWYRQSLGQGLEFLIYFQGNSAPDKSGLPSDRFSAERTGGSVSTLTIQRTQQEDSAVYLCASSPQGGVAEAFFGQGTRLTVV.

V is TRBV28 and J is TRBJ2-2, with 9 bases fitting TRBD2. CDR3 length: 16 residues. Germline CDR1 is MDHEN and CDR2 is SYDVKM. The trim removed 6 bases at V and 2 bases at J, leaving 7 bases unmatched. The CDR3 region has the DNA TGTGCCAGCAGCTTGACTAGCGGAGTTAACACCGGGGAGCTGTTTTTT. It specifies CASSLTSGVNTGELFF. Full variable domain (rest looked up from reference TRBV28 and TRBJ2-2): DVKVTQSSRYLVKRTGEKVFLECVQDMDHENMFWYRQDPGLGLRLIYFSYDVKMKEKGDIPEGYSVSREKKERFSLILESASTNQTSMYLCASSLTSGVNTGELFFGEGSRLTVL.

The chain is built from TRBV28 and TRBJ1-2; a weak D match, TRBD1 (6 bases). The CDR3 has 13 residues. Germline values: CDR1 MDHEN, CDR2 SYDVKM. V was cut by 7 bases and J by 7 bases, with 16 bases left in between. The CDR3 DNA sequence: TGTGCCAGCACATTTATGGGGGGGCTTGGCTACACCTTC. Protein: CASTFMGGLGYTF.

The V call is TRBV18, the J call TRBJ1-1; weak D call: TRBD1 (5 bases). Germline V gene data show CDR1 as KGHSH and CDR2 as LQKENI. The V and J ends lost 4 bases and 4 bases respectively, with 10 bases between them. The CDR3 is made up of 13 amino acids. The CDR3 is CASSRGTSTEAFF. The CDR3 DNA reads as TGTGCCAGCTCACGCGGGACGTCCACTGAAGCTTTCTTT.

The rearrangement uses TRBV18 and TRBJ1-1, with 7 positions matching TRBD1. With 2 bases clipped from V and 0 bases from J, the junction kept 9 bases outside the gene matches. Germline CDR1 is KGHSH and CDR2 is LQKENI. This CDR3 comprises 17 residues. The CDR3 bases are TGTGCCAGCTCACCAGGTAGGGGGCCGGGGCTGAACACTGAAGCTTTCTTT. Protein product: CASSPGRGPGLNTEAFF.

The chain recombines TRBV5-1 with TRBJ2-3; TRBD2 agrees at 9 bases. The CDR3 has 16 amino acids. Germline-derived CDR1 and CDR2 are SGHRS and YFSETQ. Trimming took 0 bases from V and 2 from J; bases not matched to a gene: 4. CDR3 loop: CASSLVPSGITDTQYF. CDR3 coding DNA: TGCGCCAGCAGCTTGGTCCCTAGCGGGATCACAGATACGCAGTATTTT.

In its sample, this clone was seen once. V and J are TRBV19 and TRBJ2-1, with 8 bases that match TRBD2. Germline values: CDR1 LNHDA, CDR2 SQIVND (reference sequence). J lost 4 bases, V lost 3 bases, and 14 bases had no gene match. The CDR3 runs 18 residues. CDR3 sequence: CASSIWQGTREGYNEQFF. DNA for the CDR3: TGTGCCAGTAGTATTTGGCAGGGGACTAGGGAGGGTTACAATGAGCAGTTCTTC.

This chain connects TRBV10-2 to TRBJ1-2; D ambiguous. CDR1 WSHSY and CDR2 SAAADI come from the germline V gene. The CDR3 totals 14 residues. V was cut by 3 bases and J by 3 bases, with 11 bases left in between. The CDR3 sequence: CASSDQAVDYGYTF. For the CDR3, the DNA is TGCGCCAGCAGTGACCAGGCAGTCGACTATGGCTACACCTTC.

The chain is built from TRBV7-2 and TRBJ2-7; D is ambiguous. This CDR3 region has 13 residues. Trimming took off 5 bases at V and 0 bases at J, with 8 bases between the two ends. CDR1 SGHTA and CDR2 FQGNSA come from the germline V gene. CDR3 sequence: CASSPYISYEQYF. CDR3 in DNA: TGTGCCAGCAGCCCGTATATCTCCTACGAGCAGTACTTC.

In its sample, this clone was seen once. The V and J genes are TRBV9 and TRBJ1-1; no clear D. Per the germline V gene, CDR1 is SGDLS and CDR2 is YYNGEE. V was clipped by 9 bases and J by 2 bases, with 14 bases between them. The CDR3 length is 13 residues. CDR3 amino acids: CATTKVVNTEAFF. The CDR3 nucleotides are TGTGCCACCACTAAGGTAGTTAACACTGAAGCTTTCTTT.

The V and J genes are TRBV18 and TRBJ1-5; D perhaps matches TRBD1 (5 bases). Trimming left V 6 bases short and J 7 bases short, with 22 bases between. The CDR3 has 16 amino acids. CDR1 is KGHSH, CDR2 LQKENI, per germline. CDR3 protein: CASSTKGPRGNQPQHF. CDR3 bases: TGTGCCAGCTCGACCAAGGGGCCCCGCGGGAACCAGCCCCAGCATTTT.

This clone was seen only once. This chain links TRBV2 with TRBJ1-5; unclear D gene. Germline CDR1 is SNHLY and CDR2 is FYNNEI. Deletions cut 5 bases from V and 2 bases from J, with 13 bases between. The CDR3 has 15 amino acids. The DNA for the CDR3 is TGTGCCAGCAGTCAAAAGGGATTTGGCAATCAGCCCCAGCATTTT. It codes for CASSQKGFGNQPQHF.

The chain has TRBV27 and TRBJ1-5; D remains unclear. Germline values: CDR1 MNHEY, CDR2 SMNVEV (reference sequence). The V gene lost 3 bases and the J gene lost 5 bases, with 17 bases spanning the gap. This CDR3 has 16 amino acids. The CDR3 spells CASSFGPGKDHQPQHF. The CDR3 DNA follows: TGTGCCAGCAGTTTCGGTCCGGGAAAGGACCATCAGCCCCAGCATTTT.

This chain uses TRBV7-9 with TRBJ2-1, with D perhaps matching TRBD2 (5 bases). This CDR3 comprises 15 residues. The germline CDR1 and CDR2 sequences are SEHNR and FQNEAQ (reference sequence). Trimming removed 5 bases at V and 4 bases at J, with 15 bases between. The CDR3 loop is CASSPYGPGYNEQFF. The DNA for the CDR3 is TGTGCCAGCAGCCCGTACGGTCCGGGATACAATGAGCAGTTCTTC.

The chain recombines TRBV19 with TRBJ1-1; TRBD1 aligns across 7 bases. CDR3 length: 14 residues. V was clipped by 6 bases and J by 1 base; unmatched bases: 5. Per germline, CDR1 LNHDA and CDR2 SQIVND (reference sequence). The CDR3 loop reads CASSRQGTNTEAFF. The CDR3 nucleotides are TGTGCCAGTAGCCGACAGGGAACGAACACTGAAGCTTTCTTT.

CDR3 protein: CASSPGTVSYEQYF. In DNA form, the CDR3 reads TGTGCCAGCAGCCCCGGGACAGTTTCCTACGAGCAGTACTTC. The rearrangement links TRBV7-8 to TRBJ2-7; 7 bases line up with TRBD1. The CDR3 loop spans 14 amino acids. V lost 5 bases, J lost 1 base, and 5 bases stayed unmatched. Germline V gene data show CDR1 as SGHVS and CDR2 as FQNEAQ.

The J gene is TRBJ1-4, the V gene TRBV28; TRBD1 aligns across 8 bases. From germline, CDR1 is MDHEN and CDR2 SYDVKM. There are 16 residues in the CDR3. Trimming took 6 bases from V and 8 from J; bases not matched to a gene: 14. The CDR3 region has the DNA TGTGCCAGCAGCCAAACGACAGGGGCACGGGGAGAAAAACTGTTTTTT. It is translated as CASSQTTGARGEKLFF.

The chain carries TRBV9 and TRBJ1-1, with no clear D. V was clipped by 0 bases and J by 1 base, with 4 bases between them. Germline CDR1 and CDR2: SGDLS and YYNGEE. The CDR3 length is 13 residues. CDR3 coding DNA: TGTGCCAGCAGCGTAGTCAGGAACACTGAAGCTTTCTTT. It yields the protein CASSVVRNTEAFF.

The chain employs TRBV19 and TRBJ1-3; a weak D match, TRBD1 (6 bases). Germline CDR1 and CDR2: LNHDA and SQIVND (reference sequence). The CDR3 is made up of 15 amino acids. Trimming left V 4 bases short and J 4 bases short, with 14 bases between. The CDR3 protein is CASSRTAEMGNTIYF. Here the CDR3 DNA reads TGTGCCAGTAGTAGGACAGCCGAGATGGGAAACACCATATATTTT.